These 29 T cell receptor beta chains were all obtained from the same sample, sequenced in a study of neoadjuvant anti-PD-1 for oral cavity cancer. This table comes from immunoSEQ multiplex PCR, and its TCRdb copy is limited to in-frame clones, with some not included. The sample lists 15,000 to 20,000 clones, less than 80% occurring once. Specimen: PBMCs, collected before nivolumab (anti-PD-1) treatment. The receptor source for this set is a person between 40 and 80 years old with oral cavity squamous cell carcinoma.

The chain joins TRBV28 to TRBJ2-5; 9 positions agree with TRBD2. The V gene end was trimmed by 6 bases and the J gene end by 7 bases; junction bases not matched to a gene: 6. Germline lookup yields CDR1 MDHEN and CDR2 SYDVKM. The CDR3 covers 13 residues. The DNA for the CDR3 is TGTGCCAGCAGGCCCCAAGCGGGAGGGACCCAGTACTTC. This codes for CASRPQAGGTQYF.

The V gene is TRBV27, the J gene TRBJ2-3; D uncertain. Trimming took 7 bases from V and 0 from J, leaving 11 bases between them. CDR1 and CDR2 (germline): MNHEY, SMNVEV (reference sequence). This CDR3 is 14 amino acids long. CDR3: CASKRSASTDTQYF. For the CDR3, the DNA is TGTGCCAGCAAAAGGTCCGCTAGCACAGATACGCAGTATTTT.

This chain connects TRBV29-1 to TRBJ2-2; D ambiguous. CDR3 length: 15 amino acids. From germline, CDR1 is SQVTM and CDR2 ANQGSEA. The V and J ends lost 6 bases and 2 bases respectively, with 16 bases between them. The CDR3 region is CSVRTVGINTGELFF. CDR3 coding DNA: TGCAGCGTACGAACCGTGGGGATTAACACCGGGGAGCTGTTTTTT.

This chain joins TRBV2 and TRBJ1-1, with 7 bases aligning to TRBD1. V lost 6 bases, J lost 5 bases, and 12 bases stayed unmatched. CDR1 is SNHLY, CDR2 FYNNEI, per germline. The CDR3 has 15 residues. CDR3 region: CASRGSTGYTTEAFF. For the CDR3, the DNA is TGTGCCAGCAGGGGTTCGACAGGGTATACGACTGAAGCTTTCTTT. Filled out from reference TRBV2 and TRBJ1-1, the complete variable domain reads EPEVTQTPSHQVTQMGQEVILRCVPISNHLYFYWYRQILGQKVEFLVSFYNNEISEKSEIFDDQFSVERPDGSNFTLKIRSTKLEDSAMYFCASRGSTGYTTEAFFGQGTRLTVV.

This clone turned up a few times. The rearrangement uses TRBV7-9 and TRBJ1-1, with D perhaps matching TRBD1 (5 bases). CDR1 is SEHNR and CDR2 is FQNEAQ in the germline V gene (reference sequence). V lost 1 base to trimming and J lost 1 base, with 13 bases between them. The CDR3 has 16 residues. Here the CDR3 DNA reads TGTGCCAGCAGCTTAGGTCAGGGCAGCCCGAACACTGAAGCTTTCTTT. Its protein product is CASSLGQGSPNTEAFF.

V usage is TRBV9 and J usage is TRBJ2-1; 9 nucleotides align to TRBD2. CDR1 and CDR2 (germline): SGDLS, YYNGEE. V lost 0 bases and J lost 6; bases outside the gene matches: 4. There are 15 residues in the CDR3. The CDR3 DNA reads TGTGCCAGCAGCGTAGAGGGTAGCGGGAGCAATGAGCAGTTCTTC. Translation gives CASSVEGSGSNEQFF.

The V call is TRBV7-2, the J call TRBJ2-7; D gene unclear. Trimming took 3 bases from V and 4 from J, leaving 7 bases between them. Germline V gene sequence: CDR1 SGHTA, CDR2 FQGNSA. There are 12 residues in the CDR3. The CDR3 nucleotides are TGTGCCAGCAGCTTCGCCTCATACGAGCAGTACTTC. Protein: CASSFASYEQYF.

This chain links TRBV6-5 with TRBJ1-1, with 8 bases identical to TRBD1. The CDR3 is 14 residues long. V gave up 6 bases and J gave up 0 bases; unmatched junction bases: 3. The germline gives CDR1 MNHEY, CDR2 SVGAGI. DNA of the CDR3: TGTGCCAGCAGCTACAGGGGGATGAACACTGAAGCTTTCTTT. Protein product: CASSYRGMNTEAFF.

The gene calls are TRBV27 and TRBJ1-5; unclear D gene. V was cut by 4 bases and J by 3 bases, with 7 bases left in between. Per germline, CDR1 MNHEY and CDR2 SMNVEV (reference sequence). The CDR3 runs to 13 residues. The CDR3 protein is CASSYRPNQPQHF. CDR3 nucleotides: TGTGCCAGCAGTTACCGACCCAATCAGCCCCAGCATTTT.

V usage is TRBV25-1 and J usage is TRBJ2-5; TRBD1 might be the D (5 bases). V was cut by 1 base and J by 3 bases, with 12 bases left in between. Germline-derived CDR1 and CDR2 are MGHDK and SYGVNS. The CDR3 loop spans 15 amino acids. The CDR3 protein is CASSELWQGEETQYF. CDR3 nucleotides: TGTGCCAGCAGTGAATTGTGGCAGGGTGAAGAGACCCAGTACTTC.

The chain employs TRBV10-3 and TRBJ1-1, with D perhaps matching TRBD1 (6 bases). V was trimmed by 2 bases and J by 5 bases, leaving 15 bases between them. The CDR3 covers 15 residues. The germline CDR1 and CDR2 sequences are ENHRY and SYGVKD. The CDR3 spells CAISEVRGQETEAFF. In nucleotides, the CDR3 is TGTGCCATCAGTGAGGTGCGGGGGCAGGAGACTGAAGCTTTCTTT.

The rearrangement links TRBV19 to TRBJ2-2; the match to TRBD2 covers 8 bases. This CDR3 is built from 14 residues. Unmatched junction bases numbered 8, after V lost 9 bases and J lost 5 bases. Germline lookup yields CDR1 LNHDA and CDR2 SQIVND (reference sequence). This CDR3 reads CASSGTRITGELFF. CDR3 nucleotide sequence: TGTGCCAGCTCCGGGACTAGGATAACCGGGGAGCTGTTTTTT.

This chain connects TRBV15 to TRBJ1-1; 7 positions match TRBD1. Germline loops: CDR1 LNHNV, CDR2 YYDKDF (reference sequence). V was pared by 8 bases and J by 3 bases, with 6 bases of the junction left unmatched. This CDR3 comprises 13 residues. The CDR3 is CATSTGSDTEAFF. The CDR3 bases are TGTGCCACCTCGACAGGGTCGGACACTGAAGCTTTCTTT.

This chain joins TRBV6-5 and TRBJ2-1; 10 nucleotides match TRBD2. V was pared by 8 bases and J by 7 bases, with 8 bases of the junction left unmatched. The germline CDR1 and CDR2 sequences are MNHEY and SVGAGI. The CDR3 extends over 14 amino acids. The CDR3 coding sequence is TGTGCCAGCCGTCTAGCGGGAGCGGTAAATGAGCAGTTCTTC. Its protein is CASRLAGAVNEQFF.

The V gene is TRBV20-1, the J gene TRBJ1-1; D ambiguous. The germline V and J ends were trimmed by 4 bases and 7 bases, with 7 bases remaining between them. The CDR3 extends over 10 amino acids. Germline V gene sequence: CDR1 DFQATT, CDR2 SNEGSKA (reference sequence). CDR3 DNA sequence: TGCAGTGCTAAGGGAATTGAAGCTTTCTTT. Amino acid sequence: CSAKGIEAFF.

The rearrangement uses TRBV10-3 and TRBJ2-5; weak D call: TRBD2 (6 bases). The ends were cut back, 3 bases at V and 7 bases at J, with 18 bases in the middle. Per the germline V gene, CDR1 is ENHRY and CDR2 is SYGVKD. This CDR3 spans 15 amino acids. CDR3 in DNA: TGTGCCATCAGTGAAGAAGGACTAACCAAGGGGACCCAGTACTTC. Its protein product is CAISEEGLTKGTQYF.

The chain has TRBV2 and TRBJ1-2; D may be TRBD1 (6 bases). Deletions cut 3 bases from V and 7 bases from J, with 15 bases between. The germline V gene has CDR1 SNHLY and CDR2 FYNNEI. This CDR3 spans 14 amino acids. The DNA for the CDR3 is TGTGCCAGCAGTGAGGCAGGGGCAGGGGTTGGCTACACCTTC. This encodes CASSEAGAGVGYTF.

The V call is TRBV7-9, the J call TRBJ2-7; D gene unclear. CDR1 is SEHNR, CDR2 FQNEAQ, per germline (reference sequence). The CDR3 sequence is 14 residues long. Trimming removed 3 bases from V and 0 bases from J, with 9 bases in between. The CDR3 loop is CASSFQEASYEQYF. DNA for the CDR3: TGTGCCAGCAGCTTTCAAGAGGCCTCCTACGAGCAGTACTTC. The entire variable domain, with the rest obtained from reference TRBV7-9 and TRBJ2-7, is as follows: DTGVSQNPRHKITKRGQNVTFRCDPISEHNRLYWYRQTLGQGPEFLTYFQNEAQLEKSRLLSDRFSAERPKGSFSTLEIQRTEQGDSAMYLCASSFQEASYEQYFGPGTRLTVT.

This clone has just a few counts. The chain employs TRBV6-5 and TRBJ2-1; D gene ambiguous. Trimming removed 0 bases from V and 7 bases from J, with 4 bases in between. Germline V gene data show CDR1 as MNHEY and CDR2 as SVGAGI. CDR3 length equals 12 residues. CDR3 loop: CASSYSGNEQFF. DNA for the CDR3: TGTGCCAGCAGTTACTCAGGGAATGAGCAGTTCTTC.

The chain joins TRBV11-2 to TRBJ2-5, with TRBD2 as a possible D gene (5 bases). The CDR3 is 12 amino acids. Trimming cost V 4 bases and J 5 bases, with 8 bases left between them. Germline V gene data show CDR1 as SGHAT and CDR2 as FQNNGV. Written as DNA, the CDR3 is TGTGCCAGCAGCTCTCAGCGGGAGACCCAGTACTTC. Its translation: CASSSQRETQYF. Complete variable domain (other parts from reference TRBV11-2 and TRBJ2-5): EAGVAQSPRYKIIEKRQSVAFWCNPISGHATLYWYQQILGQGPKLLIQFQNNGVVDDSQLPKDRFSAERLKGVDSTLKIQPAKLEDSAVYLCASSSQRETQYFGPGTRLLVL.

The chain uses TRBV5-5 and TRBJ1-5; D is undetermined. Per the germline V gene, CDR1 is SGHKS and CDR2 is YYEKEE (reference sequence). The CDR3 loop spans 16 amino acids. Trimming took 3 bases from V and 1 from J, leaving 14 bases between them. For the CDR3, the DNA is TGTGCCAGCAGCTCGGCGGAGGGATTGAGCAATCAGCCCCAGCATTTT. This encodes CASSSAEGLSNQPQHF. Combining the CDR3 with reference TRBV5-5 and TRBJ1-5 gives the whole variable domain DAGVTQSPTHLIKTRGQQVTLRCSPISGHKSVSWYQQVLGQGPQFIFQYYEKEERGRGNFPDRFSARQFPNYSSELNVNALLLGDSALYLCASSSAEGLSNQPQHFGDGTRLSIL.

This clone was found a few times. This chain connects TRBV6-6 to TRBJ2-5; D possibly corresponds to TRBD1 (5 bases). The CDR3 length is 14 residues. Germline V gene lookup returns CDR1 MNHNY and CDR2 SVGAGI (reference sequence). V shed 0 bases and J shed 3 bases, with 8 bases lying between them. DNA of the CDR3: TGTGCCAGCAGTTACTCGCCAGGGAAAGAGACCCAGTACTTC. It encodes CASSYSPGKETQYF.

The chain carries TRBV2 and TRBJ1-4; perhaps TRBD1 as D (5 bases). The CDR3 totals 13 residues. From germline, CDR1 is SNHLY and CDR2 FYNNEI. Trimming removed 8 bases at V and 3 bases at J, with 10 bases between. Written as DNA, the CDR3 is TGTGCCAGCGGGGGATTGGCTAATGAAAAACTGTTTTTT. Its protein is CASGGLANEKLFF.

The chain joins TRBV4-1 to TRBJ1-2; unclear D gene. Trimming removed 3 bases at V and 4 bases at J, with 9 bases between. CDR3 size: 13 residues. The germline CDR1 and CDR2 sequences are MGHRA and YSYEKL. CDR3 coding DNA: TGCGCCAGCAGCCAGGTAGGGTCCTATGGCTACACCTTC. Its protein is CASSQVGSYGYTF.

This sequence joins TRBV5-1 and TRBJ2-5; no firm D call. V gave up 7 bases and J gave up 3 bases, with 4 bases separating them. The CDR3 totals 10 residues. Germline-derived CDR1 and CDR2 are SGHRS and YFSETQ. In DNA form, the CDR3 reads TGCGCCAGCGGCGAAGAGACCCAGTACTTC. This sequence encodes CASGEETQYF.

In this sample, this clone turned up a few times. The chain is built from TRBV2 and TRBJ2-1; D gene uncertain. Germline V CDR1 and CDR2: SNHLY, FYNNEI. This CDR3 has 11 amino acids. The V and J ends lost 4 bases and 9 bases respectively, with 7 bases between them. Written as DNA, the CDR3 is TGTGCCAGCAGTGGCGCGATTGAGCAGTTCTTC. Translated: CASSGAIEQFF.

The chain has TRBV5-4 and TRBJ1-1; 8 positions agree with TRBD1. The ends lost 1 base at V and 1 base at J; junction bases unmatched: 3. The CDR3 loop spans 15 amino acids. Germline values: CDR1 SGHNT, CDR2 YYREEE (reference sequence). This CDR3 reads CASSLPGTGNTEAFF. The CDR3 region has the DNA TGTGCCAGCAGCTTGCCCGGGACAGGGAACACTGAAGCTTTCTTT.

The chain is built from TRBV30 and TRBJ2-7; D is possibly TRBD1 or TRBD2 (5 bases each). V lost 0 bases to trimming and J lost 2 bases, with 11 bases between them. The length of the CDR3 is 14 residues. Germline CDR1 GTSNPN, CDR2 SVGIG (reference sequence). The CDR3 region is CAWSVTGPAYEQYF. The CDR3 coding sequence is TGTGCCTGGAGTGTAACGGGGCCGGCCTACGAGCAGTACTTC.

This clone was detected a few times. The chain uses TRBV25-1 and TRBJ2-2; no definite D call. The V gene lost 1 base and the J gene lost 0 bases, with 6 bases spanning the gap. The CDR3 is 15 residues long. Looked up from germline, CDR1 is MGHDK and CDR2 is SYGVNS. DNA of the CDR3: TGTGCCAGCAGTGAATTACTGTCGAACACCGGGGAGCTGTTTTTT. This translates into CASSELLSNTGELFF. Variable domain in full (rest from reference TRBV25-1 and TRBJ2-2): EADIYQTPRYLVIGTGKKITLECSQTMGHDKMYWYQQDPGMELHLIHYSYGVNSTEKGDLSSESTVSRIRTEHFPLTLESARPSHTSQYLCASSELLSNTGELFFGEGSRLTVL.